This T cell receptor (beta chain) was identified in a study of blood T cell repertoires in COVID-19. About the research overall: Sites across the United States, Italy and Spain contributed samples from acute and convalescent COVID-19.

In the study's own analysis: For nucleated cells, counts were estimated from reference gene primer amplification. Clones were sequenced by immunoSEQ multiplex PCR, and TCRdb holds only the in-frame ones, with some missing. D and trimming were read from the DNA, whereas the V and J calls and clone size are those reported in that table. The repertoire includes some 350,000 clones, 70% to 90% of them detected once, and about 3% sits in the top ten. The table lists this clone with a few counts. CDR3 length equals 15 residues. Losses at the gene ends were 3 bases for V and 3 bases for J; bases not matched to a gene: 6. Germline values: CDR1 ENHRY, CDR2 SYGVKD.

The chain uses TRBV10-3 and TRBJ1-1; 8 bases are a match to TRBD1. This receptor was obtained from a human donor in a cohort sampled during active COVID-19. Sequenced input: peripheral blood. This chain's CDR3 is CAISEDRGRDTEAFF. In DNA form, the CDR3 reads TGTGCCATCAGTGAAGACAGGGGAAGGGACACTGAAGCTTTCTTT.